This passage covers 11 T cell receptor beta chains from one sample sequenced in a study of cytomegalovirus exposure and HLA in healthy donors. A multiplex PCR was run with 60 Vbeta primers and 13 Jbeta primers. Clones were read by immunoSEQ multiplex PCR, and TCRdb kept only the in-frame ones, dropping some. The data contain about 160,000 clones, around 90% of them singletons. The material sequenced was PBMCs. The source of these receptors is a woman in her 30s in good health and CMV-seronegative.

The chain joins TRBV2 to TRBJ1-1, with a tentative D call TRBD1 (5 bases). This CDR3 has 13 residues. V was shortened by 7 bases and J by 7 bases, with 16 bases between the two germline ends. CDR1 and CDR2 (germline): SNHLY, FYNNEI. CDR3 in amino acids: CASMGGGSGEAFF. The CDR3 DNA sequence: TGTGCCAGCATGGGTGGGGGGAGCGGTGAAGCTTTCTTT.

The V call is TRBV19, the J call TRBJ2-1; perhaps TRBD2 as D (6 bases). CDR1 and CDR2 (germline): LNHDA, SQIVND (reference sequence). V lost 3 bases and J lost 0, with 9 bases in between. The CDR3 has 15 residues. CDR3 loop: CASSMSGPSYNEQFF. CDR3 coding DNA: TGTGCCAGTAGTATGAGCGGGCCCTCCTACAATGAGCAGTTCTTC.

This chain connects TRBV2 to TRBJ2-3; 7 bases map to TRBD2. There are 15 residues in the CDR3. The germline gives CDR1 SNHLY, CDR2 FYNNEI. The V and J ends lost 6 bases and 2 bases, in that order; junction bases with no gene match: 8. The CDR3 DNA follows: TGTGCCAGCAGGTTGCGGGGGACCTACACAGATACGCAGTATTTT. Translated: CASRLRGTYTDTQYF.

This chain uses TRBV30 with TRBJ2-3, with D tentatively TRBD2 (5 bases). The V and J ends lost 0 bases and 0 bases respectively, with 10 bases between them. From germline, CDR1 is GTSNPN and CDR2 SVGIG (reference sequence). The CDR3 spans 15 residues. Here the CDR3 reads CAWSVYGGSTDTQYF. CDR3 sequence (DNA): TGTGCCTGGAGTGTATATGGCGGGAGCACAGATACGCAGTATTTT.

This clone was seen once. The rearrangement links TRBV9 to TRBJ2-2; a possible D gene is TRBD2 (5 bases). Germline V gene data show CDR1 as SGDLS and CDR2 as YYNGEE. This CDR3 comprises 16 residues. Trimming left V 0 bases short and J 6 bases short, with 15 bases between. In DNA, the CDR3 is TGTGCCAGCAGCGTAGTTGTCCTAGCCTCAGCCGGGGAGCTGTTTTTT. It translates to CASSVVVLASAGELFF.

V usage is TRBV5-1 and J usage is TRBJ2-7, with D perhaps matching TRBD2 (5 bases). V was clipped by 0 bases and J by 3 bases, with 16 bases between them. CDR1 and CDR2 from the germline V gene are SGHRS and YFSETQ. The CDR3 has 16 amino acids. The CDR3 sequence: CASSLGSVRSGYEQYF. The CDR3 nucleotides read TGCGCCAGCAGCTTGGGGTCGGTACGGAGCGGCTACGAGCAGTACTTC. The complete variable domain, with remaining parts taken from reference TRBV5-1 and TRBJ2-7, reads KAGVTQTPRYLIKTRGQQVTLSCSPISGHRSVSWYQQTPGQGLQFLFEYFSETQRNKGNFPGRFSGRQFSNSRSEMNVSTLELGDSALYLCASSLGSVRSGYEQYFGPGTRLTVT.

The chain uses TRBV6-1 and TRBJ2-5, with 7 bases aligning to TRBD1. This CDR3 is 14 amino acids long. With V trimmed by 1 base and J by 1 base, 0 bases remained unmatched. Germline CDR1 is MNHNS and CDR2 is SASEGT. As DNA, the CDR3 is TGTGCCAGCAGTGAAGGACAGGGCCAAGAGACCCAGTACTTC. As protein: CASSEGQGQETQYF.

The genes are TRBV9 and TRBJ2-1, with 10 bases fitting TRBD2. Germline V gene sequence: CDR1 SGDLS, CDR2 YYNGEE. The CDR3 spans 15 residues. V was clipped by 4 bases and J by 8 bases; unmatched bases: 9. The CDR3 coding sequence is TGTGCCAGCAGCATAAGCGGGGGGGCCTTCGATGAGCAGTTCTTC. Its translation: CASSISGGAFDEQFF.

The chain carries TRBV10-3 and TRBJ2-7, with 7 bases that match TRBD1. Germline V gives CDR1 ENHRY, CDR2 SYGVKD. J lost 2 bases, V lost 3 bases, and 7 bases had no gene match. This CDR3 contains 15 residues. Here the CDR3 reads CAISDPTGTAYEQYF. The CDR3 DNA reads as TGTGCCATCAGTGACCCGACAGGGACCGCCTACGAGCAGTACTTC.

The gene calls are TRBV5-5 and TRBJ2-5, with 8 bases matching TRBD1. Germline V gives CDR1 SGHKS, CDR2 YYEKEE (reference sequence). After removal of 3 bases from V and 5 bases from J, the junction contained 6 bases not matched to a gene. CDR3 length equals 14 residues. CDR3 residues: CASSSWTGWETQYF. Here the CDR3 DNA reads TGTGCCAGCAGCTCATGGACAGGGTGGGAGACCCAGTACTTC.

The gene calls are TRBV10-1 and TRBJ1-5, with 8 bases matching TRBD1. The germline CDR1 and CDR2 sequences are WNHNN and SYGVQD (reference sequence). J lost 3 bases, V lost 3 bases, and 4 bases had no gene match. This CDR3 has 15 residues. The CDR3 DNA follows: TGCGCCAGCAGTGATGGACAGGGATCCAATCAGCCCCAGCATTTT. This gives the protein CASSDGQGSNQPQHF.